The clone carrying this TCR beta chain showed up many times. Germline trimming cut 5 bases from V and 6 bases from J; bases unmatched to any gene: 4. The CDR3 is 15 amino acids. Germline V gene lookup returns CDR1 KGHDR and CDR2 SFDVKD. The TCRbeta library incorporated unique molecular identifiers. MiXCR was run by TCRdb on the PCR reads, yielding one entry per CDR3 protein. The sample contains fewer than 250,000 distinct CDR3 sequences, under 20% of which appear only once. The data are from a study of T-cell reconstitution after alpha-beta-depleted transplantation in children. This TCR came from a male patient between 2 and 15 years old who had a stem cell transplant for acute lymphoblastic leukemia, so the T cells may come from the graft donor. The chain has TRBV24-1 and TRBJ2-5; TRBD2 agrees at 14 bases. The specimen comprised PBMCs, mostly from graft donor cells, sampled 360 days after TCRalphabeta/CD19-depleted stem cell transplant. The CDR3 DNA sequence: TGTGCCACCAGTGCGACTAGCGGGGGGGCGAAGACCCAGTACTTC. Amino acids: CATSATSGGAKTQYF.